The 32 T cell receptor beta chains presented below share a single source sample, sequenced in a study of tumor-infiltrating lymphocytes in primary liver carcinoma. Unsorted whole blood supplied the RNA, and germline DNA was extracted too. A constant-region primer served to make TCR beta cDNA from about 490 ng total RNA. Generation of the TCR beta libraries relied on three nested multiplex PCR rounds using slightly modified ARM-PCR. In the first two PCR rounds, TRBV1-TRBV30 forward primers were paired with a C-beta reverse primer, and each round lasted roughly 9 cycles. TCRdb ran MiXCR on the multiplex PCR reads and lists one entry per CDR3 protein. The sample consists of hundreds of thousands of distinct CDR3 sequences, around three fifths of them appearing once. The sequenced sample was peripheral blood. Receptors were obtained from a woman aged 30 to 39 with primary liver carcinoma and hepatitis B virus infection.

This clonotype showed up just a few times. V and J are TRBV14 and TRBJ2-7; D possibly corresponds to TRBD2 (5 bases). The CDR3 loop spans 13 amino acids. V was clipped by 5 bases and J by 6 bases, with 14 bases between them. Germline V gene sequence: CDR1 SGHDN, CDR2 FVKESK. The CDR3 here is CASSKTSAGEQYF. In DNA, the CDR3 is TGTGCCAGCAGCAAAACATCCGCGGGCGAGCAGTACTTC.

The sample holds a few counts of this clonotype. This chain uses TRBV7-9 with TRBJ2-3; no clear D. The CDR3 is 15 amino acids. V lost 2 bases to trimming and J lost 2 bases, with 11 bases between them. Germline V gene lookup returns CDR1 SEHNR and CDR2 FQNEAQ (reference sequence). This CDR3 reads CASSLKQKITDTQYF. The CDR3 nucleotides are TGTGCCAGCAGCTTAAAACAGAAAATCACAGATACGCAGTATTTT. Full variable domain (remainder filled in from reference TRBV7-9 and TRBJ2-3): DTGVSQNPRHKITKRGQNVTFRCDPISEHNRLYWYRQTLGQGPEFLTYFQNEAQLEKSRLLSDRFSAERPKGSFSTLEIQRTEQGDSAMYLCASSLKQKITDTQYFGPGTRLTVL.

A note on this clonotype: A junction end diverges from the germline sequence, so it may reflect a read error. The rearrangement joins TRBV5-1 to TRBJ2-7, with 7 bases aligning to TRBD1. Germline CDR1 is SGHRS and CDR2 is YFSETQ. The CDR3 extends over 14 amino acids. CDR3 DNA sequence: TGCGCCAGCAGCTTTGAGGGGGCCATCTACAAGCAGTACTTC. It translates to CASSFEGAIYKQYF.

To note about this clonotype: At one end the junction does not follow the germline gene, possibly because of a read error. The rearrangement joins TRBV7-8 to TRBJ2-2, with TRBD2 matching 8 bases. CDR1 is SGHVS and CDR2 is FQNEAQ in the germline V gene. The CDR3 extends over 17 amino acids. The CDR3 region is CAGSLSALAANTGELFF. DNA for the CDR3: TGTGCCGGCAGCTTATCGGCACTAGCGGCGAACACCGGGGAGCTGTTCTTT.

The table lists this clonotype with many counts. The J gene is TRBJ2-2, the V gene TRBV14, with D uncertain. Trimming removed 2 bases from V and 6 bases from J, with 7 bases in between. This CDR3 contains 13 residues. From germline, CDR1 is SGHDN and CDR2 FVKESK. The CDR3 spells CASSQLIAGELFF. CDR3 DNA: TGTGCCAGCAGCCAATTGATCGCCGGGGAGCTGTTTTTT.

Worth noting for this clonotype: It may be a read error: a sequence one base away is much more abundant. This chain uses TRBV29-1 with TRBJ1-1; D gene ambiguous. Trimming removed 5 bases from V and 5 bases from J, with 12 bases in between. Per the germline V gene, CDR1 is SQVTM and CDR2 is ANQGSEA. The CDR3 is 12 residues long. This CDR3 reads CSVRAGRTEAFF. As DNA, the CDR3 is TGCAGCGTTAGGGCAGGAAGAACTGAAGCTTTCTTT. The full variable domain, with the rest looked up from reference TRBV29-1 and TRBJ1-1, is SAVISQKPSRDICQRGTSLTIQCQVDSQVTMMFWYRQQPGQSLTLIATANQGSEATYESGFVIDKFPISRPNLTFSTLTVSNMSPEDSSIYLCSVRAGRTEAFFGQGTRLTVV.

In this sample, this clonotype turned up many times. The rearrangement uses TRBV29-1 and TRBJ2-1, with a possible D match to TRBD2 (6 bases). The CDR3 is 13 amino acids. The germline CDR1 and CDR2 sequences are SQVTM and ANQGSEA. V lost 7 bases and J lost 9, with 19 bases in between. CDR3 sequence: CSESRGGRGEQFF. The CDR3 DNA is TGCAGCGAGTCGAGGGGAGGTCGGGGTGAGCAGTTCTTC.

Concerning this clonotype itself: The junction departs from the called germline gene at one end, perhaps through a read error. The chain employs TRBV12-3 or TRBV12-4 and TRBJ2-1; 12 positions agree with TRBD2. The CDR3 has 17 amino acids. The CDR3 DNA reads TGTTCCAGCAGTGACCCGGGTCTAGCGGGAGGGTACAATGAGCAGTTCTTC. Protein product: CSSSDPGLAGGYNEQFF.

Comment on this clonotype: Relative to the germline gene, one junction end is altered; a read error may explain this. The chain employs TRBV11-3 and TRBJ2-5; D tentatively reads TRBD1 or TRBD2 (5 bases each). Per the germline V gene, CDR1 is SGHNT and CDR2 is YENEEA. The CDR3 length is 16 residues. The CDR3 loop reads CASNLDGGAELKTQYF. For the CDR3, the DNA is TGTGCCAGCAACTTAGATGGGGGAGCGGAGCTGAAGACCCAGTACTTC.

The chain uses TRBV12-3 or TRBV12-4 and TRBJ2-3; D is perhaps TRBD1 (5 bases). The CDR3 totals 15 residues. V was shortened by 6 bases and J by 1 base, with 14 bases between the two germline ends. The CDR3 bases are TGTGCCAGCAGGCCCCAGGGTCACGGCACAGATACGCAGTATTTT. It yields the protein CASRPQGHGTDTQYF.

Regarding this clonotype: A much more abundant neighbour one base away suggests this may be a read error. The CDR3 DNA reads as TGCAGCGACTGGACAGCCGCCTCTCTAAGGGGCACTGAAGCTTTCTTT. Translating it yields CSDWTAASLRGTEAFF. The rearrangement joins TRBV29-1 to TRBJ1-1, with a weak D call TRBD1 (6 bases). Germline V gives CDR1 SQVTM, CDR2 ANQGSEA. The CDR3 extends over 16 amino acids. V was pared by 7 bases and J by 4 bases, with 25 bases between. Supplemented by reference TRBV29-1 and TRBJ1-1, the full variable domain reads SAVISQKPSRDICQRGTSLTIQCQVDSQVTMMFWYRQQPGQSLTLIATANQGSEATYESGFVIDKFPISRPNLTFSTLTVSNMSPEDSSIYLCSDWTAASLRGTEAFFGQGTRLTVV.

With respect to this clonotype: An end of the junction does not agree with germline; a read error may underlie this. The CDR3 protein is CAGGLDGSPDTQYF. DNA of the CDR3: TGTGCCGGCGGCTTAGACGGGAGCCCAGATACACAGTATTTT. The chain links TRBV11-2 to TRBJ2-3; TRBD2 is a possible D gene (6 bases). Germline CDR1 SGHAT, CDR2 FQNNGV. The CDR3 runs 14 residues.

This clonotype has a handful of counts. The J gene is TRBJ2-7, the V gene TRBV5-4, with D possibly being TRBD2 (5 bases). Germline V CDR1 and CDR2: SGHNT, YYREEE (reference sequence). CDR3 length equals 14 residues. The V end was cut by 4 bases, the J end by 2 bases, with 13 bases between. The CDR3: CASSPGINAYEQYF. The CDR3, as DNA: TGTGCCAGCAGCCCGGGGATCAATGCCTACGAGCAGTACTTC.

About this clonotype itself: This may stem from a read error, because a much larger clone lies one nucleotide away. The CDR3 does not end in the conserved phenylalanine or tryptophan, so this is likely a read error. J is TRBJ2-1 and V is TRBV6-6; D is uncertain. CDR1 MNHNY and CDR2 SVGAGI come from the germline V gene (reference sequence). Trimming removed 11 bases at V and 6 bases at J, with 14 bases between. This CDR3 has 12 amino acids. CDR3 bases: TGTGCCGCCGGGCTTGCGGCCAATGAGCAGTTCCTC. Its translation: CAAGLAANEQFL.

Note on this clonotype: A read error may account for a junction end that differs from germline. The chain carries TRBV29-1 and TRBJ2-5; no clear D. Germline lookup yields CDR1 SQVTM and CDR2 ANQGSEA. CDR3 size: 13 residues. The DNA for the CDR3 is TGCAGCGTCGCATTCGGATTGTTCGAGACTCAGTACTTC. Protein sequence: CSVAFGLFETQYF.

The chain combines TRBV11-3 with TRBJ1-1; 9 bases agree with TRBD1. J gave up 4 bases and V 6 bases, and 9 bases lay outside the gene matches. CDR3 length: 15 residues. Germline CDR1 reads SGHNT; CDR2 reads YENEEA. This CDR3 reads CASSPRGTGFTEAFF. The CDR3 nucleotides read TGTGCCAGCAGTCCAAGGGGGACAGGGTTCACTGAAGCTTTCTTT.

Notes on this clonotype: The germline gene is not matched at one end of the junction; a read error may be the cause. The chain joins TRBV28 to TRBJ1-5; D gene ambiguous. Per germline, CDR1 MDHEN and CDR2 SYDVKM. The CDR3 is 13 amino acids. The CDR3 sequence: CASIDASNQPQHF. The CDR3 DNA follows: TGTGCTAGCATTGACGCTAGCAATCAGCCCCAGCATTTT.

Concerning this clonotype itself: This CDR3 fails to terminate in the conserved phenylalanine or tryptophan, so it likely reflects a read error. The chain carries TRBV30 and TRBJ2-5; 8 bases match TRBD2. Germline V gives CDR1 GTSNPN, CDR2 SVGIG (reference sequence). The J segment lost 5 bases and the V segment lost 1 base, leaving 9 bases of the junction unmatched. The CDR3 extends over 15 amino acids. CDR3: CAWSAGLGPSETQYS. CDR3 nucleotide sequence: TGTGCCTGGAGTGCGGGACTAGGTCCCTCGGAGACCCAGTACTCC.

A remark on this clonotype: Germline is not matched at one junction end, which may reflect a read error. The CDR3 sequence is CASSQTDQGHYGQYF. The CDR3 region has the DNA TGTGCCAGCAGCCAGACCGATCAGGGACACTACGGGCAGTACTTC. This sequence joins TRBV11-1 and TRBJ2-7; possibly TRBD1 for D (6 bases). Germline CDR1 and CDR2: SGHAT and FQDESV (reference sequence). The CDR3 sequence is 15 residues long.

This rearrangement joins TRBV10-1 to TRBJ2-1; D remains ambiguous. Germline CDR1 WNHNN, CDR2 SYGVQD (reference sequence). The CDR3 extends over 15 amino acids. Between the trimmed V and J ends, which lost 3 bases and 5 bases, there was a span of 14 bases. This chain's CDR3 is CASSDPTAVHNEQFF. For the CDR3, the DNA is TGCGCCAGCAGTGATCCGACTGCAGTCCACAATGAGCAGTTCTTC.

V is TRBV4-1 and J is TRBJ2-3; tentatively, D is TRBD1 (6 bases). Germline-derived CDR1 and CDR2 are MGHRA and YSYEKL. Trimming left V 2 bases short and J 0 bases short, with 9 bases between. CDR3 length: 15 amino acids. CDR3 residues: CASSQQGHSTDTQYF. As DNA, the CDR3 is TGCGCCAGCAGCCAACAGGGACACAGCACAGATACGCAGTATTTT.

The chain combines TRBV30 with TRBJ1-5, with D tentatively TRBD1 (6 bases). Trimming took 2 bases from V and 1 from J, leaving 12 bases between them. This CDR3 contains 15 residues. Germline lookup yields CDR1 GTSNPN and CDR2 SVGIG (reference sequence). CDR3 residues: CAWSKSGHSNQPQHF. CDR3 in DNA: TGTGCCTGGAGTAAGTCGGGACACAGCAATCAGCCCCAGCATTTT.

Worth noting for this clonotype: Possible read error: a much larger clone is one base away. This sequence joins TRBV4-3 and TRBJ2-1; TRBD2 matches 16 bases. The germline V gene encodes CDR1 LGHNA and CDR2 YSLEER. The V segment lost 7 bases and the J segment 0 bases; nucleotides outside the gene matches: 15. The CDR3 totals 21 residues. CDR3 DNA: TGCGCCAGCATCCGCGACCCCCCGGGACTAGCGGGAGGGTCCTCCTACAATGAGCAGTTCTTC. It translates to CASIRDPPGLAGGSSYNEQFF.

About this clonotype itself: The junction departs from germline at one end; a sequencing error may be responsible. V and J are TRBV6-5 and TRBJ2-7; D is ambiguous. The J call may be in error: the DNA end matches TRBJ2-3 better. Looked up from germline, CDR1 is MNHEY and CDR2 is SVGAGI. This CDR3 has 13 amino acids. CDR3 in amino acids: CTSTTPHSYEQYF. CDR3 in DNA: TGTACCAGCACCACCCCGCACAGCTACGAGCAGTATTTT.

The genes are TRBV5-6 and TRBJ1-1; 8 bases map to TRBD1. Germline trimming cut 7 bases from V and 5 bases from J; bases unmatched to any gene: 7. CDR1 SGHDT and CDR2 YYEEEE come from the germline V gene. The length of the CDR3 is 13 residues. The CDR3 protein is CASGRQGRTEAFF. In DNA, the CDR3 is TGTGCCAGCGGGCGACAGGGGAGGACTGAAGCTTTCTTT. Full variable domain (missing parts from reference TRBV5-6 and TRBJ1-1): DAGVTQSPTHLIKTRGQQVTLRCSPKSGHDTVSWYQQALGQGPQFIFQYYEEEERQRGNFPDRFSGHQFPNYSSELNVNALLLGDSALYLCASGRQGRTEAFFGQGTRLTVV.

This chain uses TRBV24-1 with TRBJ2-3; 7 bases map to TRBD1. CDR3 length: 16 residues. Trimming took 1 base from V and 1 from J; bases not matched to a gene: 4. CDR1 and CDR2 from the germline V gene are KGHDR and SFDVKD. The CDR3 spells CATSDLRGQGTDTQYF. The CDR3 DNA reads TGTGCCACCAGTGATTTAAGAGGACAGGGCACAGATACGCAGTATTTT.

The chain uses TRBV4-1 and TRBJ2-1; possibly TRBD2 for D (6 bases). This CDR3 is 17 amino acids long. The V gene lost 2 bases and the J gene lost 5 bases, with 19 bases spanning the gap. Germline assignment: CDR1 MGHRA and CDR2 YSYEKL. This chain's CDR3 is CASSQKRAGWPNNEQFF. CDR3 coding DNA: TGCGCCAGCAGCCAAAAGCGCGCGGGATGGCCGAACAATGAGCAGTTCTTC.

About this clonotype itself: Its ends do not fully match the called genes, so a read error is possible. This chain connects TRBV28 to TRBJ2-1; 12 bases align to TRBD2. The CDR3 sequence is 21 residues long. In germline, CDR1 is MDHEN, CDR2 SYDVKM. This CDR3 reads CASSPGWGESGTSGSYDEQFF. Here the CDR3 DNA reads TGTGCCAGCAGCCCCGGCTGGGGCGAGTCCGGGACTAGCGGGTCCTACGATGAGCAGTTCTTC.

To note about this clonotype: A much larger clone sits a single nucleotide away, making a read error possible. V usage is TRBV10-2 and J usage is TRBJ2-1; TRBD2 matches 7 bases. This CDR3 comprises 15 residues. V shed 10 bases, J shed 5 bases, and the junction held 14 bases outside the gene matches. Germline V CDR1 and CDR2: WSHSY, SAAADI. CDR3 region: CANSERTSLHNEQFF. CDR3 nucleotides: TGCGCCAACAGCGAAAGGACTAGTCTTCACAATGAGCAGTTCTTC.

The J gene is TRBJ2-1, the V gene TRBV11-3; D tentatively reads TRBD1 or TRBD2 (5 bases each). V was cut by 10 bases and J by 6 bases, with 22 bases left in between. This CDR3 has 15 residues. CDR1 and CDR2 (germline): SGHNT, YENEEA. The CDR3 sequence: CATQGNPGGTNEQFF. CDR3 coding DNA: TGTGCCACCCAGGGAAACCCCGGAGGTACCAATGAGCAGTTCTTC.

This clonotype was detected only once. The chain links TRBV28 to TRBJ1-5; maybe TRBD1 (6 bases). The germline CDR1 and CDR2 sequences are MDHEN and SYDVKM. V lost 7 bases and J 5 bases, leaving 15 bases between the germline ends. This CDR3 region has 14 residues. CDR3 nucleotide sequence: TGTGCCAGCACCTCTCTGGGGGGCGATCAGCCCCAGCATTTT. Its translation is CASTSLGGDQPQHF.

This chain joins TRBV6-2 or TRBV6-3 and TRBJ2-7; possible D gene TRBD2, 6 bases. The CDR3 totals 13 residues. Per germline, CDR1 MNHEY and CDR2 SVGEGT. Trimming removed 10 bases at V and 3 bases at J, with 16 bases between. The CDR3 DNA reads TGTGCCACCCGGGGAGGAGCCATCTACGAGCAGTACTTC. It encodes CATRGGAIYEQYF.